The following is a T cell receptor (beta chain) sequence with its context. Its antigen is not yet known. No base-level quality is on record; no much larger clone is a single base apart. CDR3 length: 16 amino acids, cysteine to phenylalanine. Only the CDR3 part of the read is kept: 48 bases, read in frame from the first base. The germline V gene sets CDR1 to LGHNA and CDR2 to YSLEER. Germline trimming amounts to 4 bases on V and 7 bases on J, with 9 as the count of junction bases outside the gene matches. The method was RT-PCR. The run used an Illumina HiSeq 2500. The public reads were run again by TCRdb, first through fastp at Q25 and then through MiXCR, and only productive beta chains were kept. Rows with one shared CDR3 protein collapse into an entry with the most common genes and DNA. For this sample the table gives about 650,000 distinct CDR3 sequences, of which 12% to 15% were detected only once. In total, the top ten clones hold 7.6% of the sample.

These data are taken from a study of response to subunit inactivated influenza vaccine (dated by TCRdb to between 2018 and 2020). Study-wide context: The study used deep quantitative T cell receptor repertoire profiling to track responses to a trivalent subunit inactivated influenza vaccine. Findings and caveats that apply to the study as a whole: The authors suggested that each seasonal influenza vaccination may recruit only a limited number of new T cells.

The receptor's source is a man aged 50-60 years who received an inactivated influenza vaccine. Donor details come from another sample of the same person, matched by shared clones. The sequence is built from TRBV4-3 and TRBJ2-1; 11 central nucleotides agree with TRBD2. This specimen consisted of PBMCs from blood, obtained 14 days before vaccination. The CDR3 sequence is CASSRVAGGLDNEQFF. The DNA reads TGCGCCAGCAGCCGAGTAGCGGGAGGGCTCGATAATGAGCAGTTCTTC.